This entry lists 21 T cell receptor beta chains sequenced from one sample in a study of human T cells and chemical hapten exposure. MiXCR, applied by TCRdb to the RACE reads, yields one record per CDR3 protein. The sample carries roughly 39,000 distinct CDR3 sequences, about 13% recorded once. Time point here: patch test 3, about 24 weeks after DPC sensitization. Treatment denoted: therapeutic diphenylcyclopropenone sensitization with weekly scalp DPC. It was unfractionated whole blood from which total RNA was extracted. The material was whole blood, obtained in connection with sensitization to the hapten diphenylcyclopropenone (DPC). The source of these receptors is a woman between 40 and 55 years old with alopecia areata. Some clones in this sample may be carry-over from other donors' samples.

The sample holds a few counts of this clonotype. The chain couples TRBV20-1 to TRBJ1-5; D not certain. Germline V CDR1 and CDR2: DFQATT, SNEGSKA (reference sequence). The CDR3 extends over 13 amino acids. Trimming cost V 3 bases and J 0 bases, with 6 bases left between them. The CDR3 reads CSARGISNQPQHF. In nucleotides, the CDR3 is TGCAGTGCTAGGGGGATTAGCAATCAGCCCCAGCATTTT.

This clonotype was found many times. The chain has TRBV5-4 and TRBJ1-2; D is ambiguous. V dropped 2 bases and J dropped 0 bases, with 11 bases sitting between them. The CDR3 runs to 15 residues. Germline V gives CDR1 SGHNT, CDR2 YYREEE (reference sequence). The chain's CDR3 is CASSLWTGANYGYTF. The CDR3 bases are TGTGCCAGCAGCTTATGGACGGGAGCTAACTATGGCTACACCTTC.

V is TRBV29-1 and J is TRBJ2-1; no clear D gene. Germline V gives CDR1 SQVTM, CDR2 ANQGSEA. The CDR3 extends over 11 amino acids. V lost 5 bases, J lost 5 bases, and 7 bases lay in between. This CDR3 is CSVNGNNEQFF. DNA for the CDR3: TGCAGCGTTAACGGCAACAATGAGCAGTTCTTC.

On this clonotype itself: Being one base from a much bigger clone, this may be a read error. As DNA, the CDR3 is TGTGCCAGCAGCGAAGGGCAGGGAACTGAAGCTTTCTTT. It yields the protein CASSEGQGTEAFF. This chain connects TRBV9 to TRBJ1-1; a possible D gene is TRBD1 (5 bases). Looked up from germline, CDR1 is SGDLS and CDR2 is YYNGEE. This CDR3 region has 13 residues. Deletions cut 3 bases from V and 5 bases from J, with 11 bases between.

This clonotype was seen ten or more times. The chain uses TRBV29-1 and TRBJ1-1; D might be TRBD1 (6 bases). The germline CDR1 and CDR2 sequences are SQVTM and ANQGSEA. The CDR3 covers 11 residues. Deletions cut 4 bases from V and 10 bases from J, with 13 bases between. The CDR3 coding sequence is TGCAGCGTTGGCGGACAGTGGGGAGCTTTCTTT. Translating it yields CSVGGQWGAFF.

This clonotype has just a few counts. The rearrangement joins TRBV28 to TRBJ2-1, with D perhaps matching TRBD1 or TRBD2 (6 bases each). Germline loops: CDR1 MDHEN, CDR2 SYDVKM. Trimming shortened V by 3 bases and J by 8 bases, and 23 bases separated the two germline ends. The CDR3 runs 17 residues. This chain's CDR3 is CASSFAQTGAKGDEQFF. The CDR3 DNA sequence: TGTGCCAGCAGTTTTGCCCAAACGGGGGCGAAGGGCGATGAGCAGTTCTTC.

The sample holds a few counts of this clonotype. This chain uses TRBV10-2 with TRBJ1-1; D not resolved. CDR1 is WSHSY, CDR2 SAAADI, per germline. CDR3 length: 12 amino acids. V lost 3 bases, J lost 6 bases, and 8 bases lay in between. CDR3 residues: CASSDLVAEAFF. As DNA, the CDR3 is TGCGCCAGCAGTGATCTCGTGGCTGAAGCTTTCTTT.

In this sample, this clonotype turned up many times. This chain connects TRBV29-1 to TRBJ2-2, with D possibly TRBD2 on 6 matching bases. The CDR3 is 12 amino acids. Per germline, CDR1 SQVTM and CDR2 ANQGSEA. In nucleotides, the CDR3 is TGCAGGGCGGGACTGAACACCGGGGAGCTGTTTTTT. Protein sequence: CRAGLNTGELFF.

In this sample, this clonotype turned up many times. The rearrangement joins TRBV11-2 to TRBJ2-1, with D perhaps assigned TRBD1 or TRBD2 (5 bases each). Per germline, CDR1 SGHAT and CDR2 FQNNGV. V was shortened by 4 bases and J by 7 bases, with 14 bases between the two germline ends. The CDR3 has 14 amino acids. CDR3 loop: CASSSGPTLNEQFF. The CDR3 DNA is TGTGCCAGCAGCTCGGGGCCAACCCTGAATGAGCAGTTCTTC.

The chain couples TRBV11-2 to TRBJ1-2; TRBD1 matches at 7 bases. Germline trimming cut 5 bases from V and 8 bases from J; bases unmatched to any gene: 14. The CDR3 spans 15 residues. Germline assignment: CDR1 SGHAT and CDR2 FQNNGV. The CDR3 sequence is CASSMGQPLQGGYTF. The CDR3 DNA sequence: TGTGCCAGCAGCATGGGACAGCCCCTGCAAGGAGGCTACACCTTC.

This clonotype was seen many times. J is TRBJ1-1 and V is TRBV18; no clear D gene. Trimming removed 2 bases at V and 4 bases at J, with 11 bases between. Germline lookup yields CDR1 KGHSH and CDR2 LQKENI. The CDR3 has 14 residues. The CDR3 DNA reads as TGTGCCAGCTCACCATCAGGATTAGGCACTGAAGCTTTCTTT. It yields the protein CASSPSGLGTEAFF.

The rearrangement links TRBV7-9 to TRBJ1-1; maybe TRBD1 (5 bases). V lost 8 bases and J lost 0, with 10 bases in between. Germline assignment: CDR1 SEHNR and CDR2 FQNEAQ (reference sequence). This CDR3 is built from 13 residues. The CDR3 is CASGRQMNTEAFF. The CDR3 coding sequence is TGTGCCAGCGGACGACAGATGAACACTGAAGCTTTCTTT. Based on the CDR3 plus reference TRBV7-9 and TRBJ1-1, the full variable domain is DTGVSQNPRHKITKRGQNVTFRCDPISEHNRLYWYRQTLGQGPEFLTYFQNEAQLEKSRLLSDRFSAERPKGSFSTLEIQRTEQGDSAMYLCASGRQMNTEAFFGQGTRLTVV.

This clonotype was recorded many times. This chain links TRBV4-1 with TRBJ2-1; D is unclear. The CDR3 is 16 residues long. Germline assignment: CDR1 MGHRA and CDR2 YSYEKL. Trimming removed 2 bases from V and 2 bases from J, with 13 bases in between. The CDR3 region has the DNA TGCGCCAGCAGCCAACTAGACATGGTGACCTACAATGAGCAGTTCTTC. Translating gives CASSQLDMVTYNEQFF.

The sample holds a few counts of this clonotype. The CDR3: CASSLDRYEQYF. The CDR3 region has the DNA TGCGCCAGCAGCTTGGATCGGTACGAGCAGTACTTC. This rearrangement joins TRBV5-1 to TRBJ2-7; D remains ambiguous. Looked up from germline, CDR1 is SGHRS and CDR2 is YFSETQ. There are 12 residues in the CDR3. With 0 bases removed from V and 4 bases from J, the gap between germline ends came to 5 bases. Combining the CDR3 with reference TRBV5-1 and TRBJ2-7 gives the whole variable domain KAGVTQTPRYLIKTRGQQVTLSCSPISGHRSVSWYQQTPGQGLQFLFEYFSETQRNKGNFPGRFSGRQFSNSRSEMNVSTLELGDSALYLCASSLDRYEQYFGPGTRLTVT.

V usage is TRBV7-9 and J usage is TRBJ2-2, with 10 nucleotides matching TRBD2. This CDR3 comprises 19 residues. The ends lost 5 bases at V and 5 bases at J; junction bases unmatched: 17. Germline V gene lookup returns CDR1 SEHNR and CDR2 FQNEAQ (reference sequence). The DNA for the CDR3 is TGTGCCAGCAGCCCATTCGGGGCTAGCGGGGGCCCAAGGACCGGGGAGCTGTTTTTT. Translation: CASSPFGASGGPRTGELFF.

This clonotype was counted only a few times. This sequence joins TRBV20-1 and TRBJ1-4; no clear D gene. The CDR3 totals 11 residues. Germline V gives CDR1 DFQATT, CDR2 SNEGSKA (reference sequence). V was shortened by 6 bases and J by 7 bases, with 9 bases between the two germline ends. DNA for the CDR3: TGCAGTGCCCCAGGTGGTGAAAAACTGTTTTTT. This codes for CSAPGGEKLFF.

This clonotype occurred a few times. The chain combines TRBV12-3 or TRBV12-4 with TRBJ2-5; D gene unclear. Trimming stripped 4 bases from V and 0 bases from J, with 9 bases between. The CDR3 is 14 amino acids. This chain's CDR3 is CASSWLPNQETQYF. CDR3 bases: TGTGCCAGCAGTTGGCTGCCCAACCAAGAGACCCAGTACTTC.

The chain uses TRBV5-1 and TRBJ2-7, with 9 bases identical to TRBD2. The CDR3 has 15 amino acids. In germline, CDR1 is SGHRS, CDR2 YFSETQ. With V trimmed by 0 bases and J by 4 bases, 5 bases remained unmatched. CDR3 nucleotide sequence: TGCGCCAGCAGCTTGGCTTCTAGCGGGACGTACGAGCAGTACTTC. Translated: CASSLASSGTYEQYF.

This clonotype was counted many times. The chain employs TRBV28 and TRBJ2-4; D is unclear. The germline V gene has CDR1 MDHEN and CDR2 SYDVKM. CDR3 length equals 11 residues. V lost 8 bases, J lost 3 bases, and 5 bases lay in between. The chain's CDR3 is CASGFKNIQYF. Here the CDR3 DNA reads TGTGCCAGCGGCTTCAAAAACATTCAGTACTTC. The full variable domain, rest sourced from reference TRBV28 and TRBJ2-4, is DVKVTQSSRYLVKRTGEKVFLECVQDMDHENMFWYRQDPGLGLRLIYFSYDVKMKEKGDIPEGYSVSREKKERFSLILESASTNQTSMYLCASGFKNIQYFGAGTRLSVL.

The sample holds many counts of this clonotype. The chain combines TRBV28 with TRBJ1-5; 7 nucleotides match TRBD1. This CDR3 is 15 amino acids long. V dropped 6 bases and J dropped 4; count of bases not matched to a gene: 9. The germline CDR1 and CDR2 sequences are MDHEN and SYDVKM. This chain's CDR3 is CASRPVTGENQPQHF. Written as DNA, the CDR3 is TGTGCCAGCAGACCCGTAACAGGGGAGAATCAGCCCCAGCATTTT.

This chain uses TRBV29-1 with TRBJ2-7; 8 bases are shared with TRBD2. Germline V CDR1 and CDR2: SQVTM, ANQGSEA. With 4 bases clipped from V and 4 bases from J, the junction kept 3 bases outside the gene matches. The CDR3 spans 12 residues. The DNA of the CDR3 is TGCAGCGTTGGCGGGGGGCGTTACGAGCAGTACTTC. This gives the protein CSVGGGRYEQYF.